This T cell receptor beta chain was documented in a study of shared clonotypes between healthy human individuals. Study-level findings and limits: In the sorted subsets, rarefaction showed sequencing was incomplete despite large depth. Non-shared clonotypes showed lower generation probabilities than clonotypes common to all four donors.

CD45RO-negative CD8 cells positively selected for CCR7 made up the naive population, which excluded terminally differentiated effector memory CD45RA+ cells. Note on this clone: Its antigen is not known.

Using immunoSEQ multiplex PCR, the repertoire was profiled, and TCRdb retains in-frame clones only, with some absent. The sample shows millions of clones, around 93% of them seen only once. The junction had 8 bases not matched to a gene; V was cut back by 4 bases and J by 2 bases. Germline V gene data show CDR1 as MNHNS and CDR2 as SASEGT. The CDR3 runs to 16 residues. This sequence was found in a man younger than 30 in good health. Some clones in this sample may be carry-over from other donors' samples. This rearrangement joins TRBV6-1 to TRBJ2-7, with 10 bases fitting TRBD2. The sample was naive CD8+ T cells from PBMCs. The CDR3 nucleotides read TGTGCCAGCAGTGTGGCTAGCGGGAGTATCCCCTACGAGCAGTACTTC. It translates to CASSVASGSIPYEQYF.